The sequence of this T cell receptor beta chain was determined in a study of blood T cell repertoires in COVID-19. Trimming pared 1 base from V and 0 bases from J, leaving 10 bases between. CDR3 length equals 16 residues. Germline V lookup: CDR1 SNHLY, CDR2 FYNNEI. Produced via immunoSEQ multiplex PCR; TCRdb's table is partial and in-frame only. The sample consists of 75,000 to 100,000 clones, about nine tenths of them appearing once. This clone has only a few counts. The chain links TRBV2 to TRBJ1-5, with a tentative D call TRBD1 (6 bases). This TCR came from a woman older than 75 with acute or convalescent COVID-19. The specimen was peripheral blood. The DNA of the CDR3 is TGTGCCAGCAGTGAAGAACGACAGGTTAGCAATCAGCCCCAGCATTTT. It encodes CASSEERQVSNQPQHF.